One sample yielded the 18 T cell receptor beta chains listed below, sequenced in a study of T cell repertoires in cytomegalovirus infection. TCRdb itself ran the reads through MiXCR, one entry per CDR3 protein. The table shows about 920,000 distinct CDR3 sequences, with roughly 31% occurring only once. For these TCRs, the target antigens are not known. Sequences were derived from cultured CD8+ T cells from PBMCs, sampled from culture after CMV antigen stimulation. The receptor source for this set is a human donor in good health (CMV status not recorded). Some clones in this sample may be carry-over from other donors' samples.

This clonotype appeared many times. The chain joins TRBV7-9 to TRBJ1-1; D is undetermined. Germline values: CDR1 SEHNR, CDR2 FQNEAQ (reference sequence). The CDR3 is 11 residues long. Trimming took off 10 bases at V and 10 bases at J, with 16 bases between the two ends. The CDR3 sequence is CAITPLPGAFF. The CDR3 DNA sequence: TGTGCCATTACCCCATTGCCGGGAGCTTTCTTT.

This clonotype has a count of ten or more. The chain recombines TRBV7-2 with TRBJ2-7; tentative D call: TRBD1 (5 bases). V shed 2 bases and J shed 8 bases, with 7 bases lying between them. The CDR3 runs 11 residues. Germline V gene data show CDR1 as SGHTA and CDR2 as FQGNSA. CDR3 sequence (DNA): TGTGCCAGCAGCTTAAGGGGAAAGCAGTACGTC. Protein sequence: CASSLRGKQYV.

This clonotype was counted only a few times. The chain employs TRBV5-6 and TRBJ2-1, with D perhaps assigned TRBD1 or TRBD2 (5 bases each). CDR1 and CDR2 from the germline V gene are SGHDT and YYEEEE. The CDR3 totals 16 residues. Trimming took off 2 bases at V and 4 bases at J, with 16 bases between the two ends. This CDR3 reads CASSLQYGTDYNEQFF. The CDR3, as DNA: TGTGCCAGCAGCTTACAATACGGGACGGATTACAATGAGCAGTTCTTC.

V usage is TRBV27 and J usage is TRBJ2-7; possibly TRBD2 for D (5 bases). V lost 10 bases to trimming and J lost 3 bases, with 16 bases between them. This CDR3 comprises 13 residues. CDR1 is MNHEY, CDR2 SMNVEV, per germline (reference sequence). Here the CDR3 DNA reads TGTGCCAACAGCCCCGGGGTCAACTACGAGCAGTACGTC. It codes for CANSPGVNYEQYV.

This clonotype was seen more than once but under ten times. The chain joins TRBV12-3 or TRBV12-4 to TRBJ2-1; tentative D call: TRBD1 (5 bases). The CDR3 length is 14 residues. With 3 bases removed from V and 7 bases from J, the gap between germline ends came to 13 bases. CDR3 DNA: TGTGCCAGCAGTTTTAGGGGATGGATAAATGAGCAGTTCTTC. Translation: CASSFRGWINEQFF.

The table lists this clonotype with a few counts. The chain joins TRBV9 to TRBJ1-1; D is undetermined. The V gene's germline CDR1 is SGDLS and CDR2 YYNGEE. V shed 4 bases and J shed 4 bases, with 11 bases lying between them. The CDR3 is 13 residues long. CDR3 loop: CASSPGKSTEAFF. CDR3 sequence (DNA): TGTGCCAGCAGCCCGGGGAAATCCACTGAAGCTTTCTTT.

The sample holds a few counts of this clonotype. The J gene is TRBJ2-7, the V gene TRBV6-5, with 10 bases fitting TRBD1. This CDR3 has 13 residues. Germline CDR1 is MNHEY and CDR2 is SVGAGI. The junction had 4 bases not matched to a gene; V was cut back by 6 bases and J by 5 bases. The CDR3 sequence: CASSGTGVDEQYF. CDR3 in DNA: TGTGCCAGCAGCGGGACAGGGGTGGACGAGCAGTACTTC.

The chain uses TRBV12-3 or TRBV12-4 and TRBJ2-3, with D tentatively TRBD1 or TRBD2 (5 bases each). Trimming removed 5 bases from V and 3 bases from J, with 15 bases in between. There are 15 residues in the CDR3. Here the CDR3 DNA reads TGTGCCAGCAGTAACACCCGGGACGCGACAGATACGCAGTATTTT. Protein: CASSNTRDATDTQYF.

The chain carries TRBV27 and TRBJ1-6, with a tentative D call TRBD1 (6 bases). The CDR3 is 16 amino acids. Trimming pared 4 bases from V and 1 base from J, leaving 11 bases between. Germline lookup yields CDR1 MNHEY and CDR2 SMNVEV (reference sequence). As DNA, the CDR3 is TGTGCCAGCAGTTCACCAGGGGTTTCCTATAATTCACCCCTCCACTTT. It yields the protein CASSSPGVSYNSPLHF.

The gene calls are TRBV6-5 and TRBJ2-7; 11 bases are shared with TRBD1. Per the germline V gene, CDR1 is MNHEY and CDR2 is SVGAGI. This CDR3 contains 15 residues. V gave up 5 bases and J gave up 5 bases; unmatched junction bases: 8. CDR3 nucleotides: TGTGCCAGCAGTGCCATAGGGACAGGGGGTAACGAGCAGTACGTC. Protein product: CASSAIGTGGNEQYV.

The chain combines TRBV4-1 with TRBJ1-5, with TRBD1 matching 7 bases. This CDR3 has 16 residues. Germline assignment: CDR1 MGHRA and CDR2 YSYEKL. J was trimmed by 2 bases and V by 4 bases; bases with no gene match: 8. In nucleotides, the CDR3 is TGCGCCAGCAGCCCGAAAGAGGGGGCGCGCAATCAGCCCCAGCATTTT. Its protein is CASSPKEGARNQPQHF.

This clonotype was found a few times. The chain has TRBV10-3 and TRBJ2-3; 7 bases align to TRBD1. The CDR3 consists of 15 residues. Trimming removed 4 bases from V and 5 bases from J; junction bases left unmatched: 9. Germline CDR1 is ENHRY and CDR2 is SYGVKD. The CDR3 coding sequence is TGTGCCATCAGTGGTGGTACAGGGGTGGTAGATACGCAGTATTTT. Its protein product is CAISGGTGVVDTQYF.

The rearrangement links TRBV5-6 to TRBJ2-3, with D perhaps matching TRBD1 (6 bases). Per the germline V gene, CDR1 is SGHDT and CDR2 is YYEEEE. This CDR3 has 15 amino acids. With 5 bases removed from V and 1 base from J, the gap between germline ends came to 14 bases. The CDR3 DNA follows: TGTGCCAGCAGACCGATAGGGGGTGGCACAGATACGCAGTATTTT. This encodes CASRPIGGGTDTQYF. The full variable domain, its missing parts supplied by reference TRBV5-6 and TRBJ2-3, is DAGVTQSPTHLIKTRGQQVTLRCSPKSGHDTVSWYQQALGQGPQFIFQYYEEEERQRGNFPDRFSGHQFPNYSSELNVNALLLGDSALYLCASRPIGGGTDTQYFGPGTRLTVL.

This clonotype was detected only a few times. V usage is TRBV7-9 and J usage is TRBJ2-5, with D possibly TRBD1 on 7 matching bases. CDR3 length: 17 residues. Germline CDR1 reads SEHNR; CDR2 reads FQNEAQ (reference sequence). The V and J ends lost 0 bases and 0 bases respectively, with 14 bases between them. The CDR3 DNA sequence: TGTGCCAGCAGCTTAGCGCGGGACAGTACGTACCAAGAGACCCAGTACTTC. This translates into CASSLARDSTYQETQYF.

The chain employs TRBV7-8 and TRBJ2-5; TRBD2 aligns across 9 bases. Per germline, CDR1 SGHVS and CDR2 FQNEAQ. J was trimmed by 5 bases and V by 1 base; bases with no gene match: 8. CDR3 length: 16 residues. The DNA for the CDR3 is TGTGCCAGCAGCTTAGGGCGTAGCGGGGGTGGGGAGACCCAGTACTTC. Translating gives CASSLGRSGGGETQYF.

The rearrangement uses TRBV6-1 and TRBJ2-7, with D tentatively TRBD1 (6 bases). CDR1 MNHNS and CDR2 SASEGT come from the germline V gene. The CDR3 sequence is 14 residues long. The V end was cut by 8 bases, the J end by 3 bases, with 17 bases between. CDR3 sequence: CASRPRQEHYEQYV. CDR3 in DNA: TGTGCCAGCCGCCCTCGACAGGAGCACTACGAGCAGTACGTC.

The chain carries TRBV27 and TRBJ1-1; no clear D. CDR3 length equals 15 residues. Germline-derived CDR1 and CDR2 are MNHEY and SMNVEV (reference sequence). The V end was cut by 1 base, the J end by 3 bases, with 12 bases between. The CDR3 here is CASSLFPGRDTEAFF. Here the CDR3 DNA reads TGTGCCAGCAGTTTATTTCCAGGAAGGGACACTGAAGCTTTCTTT.

The chain carries TRBV6-8 and TRBJ2-4; D perhaps matches TRBD1 (5 bases). Germline V lookup: CDR1 MNHGY, CDR2 SAAAGT. V dropped 5 bases and J dropped 2 bases, with 22 bases sitting between them. The CDR3 is 18 residues long. CDR3 loop: CASSPDTQPHQTKNIQYF. CDR3 DNA: TGTGCCAGCAGTCCGGACACACAGCCACACCAAACCAAAAACATTCAGTACTTC.